This TCR beta chain was captured in a study of T cell responses to AZD1222 COVID-19 vaccine. In the study overall: The study pooled second doses at about 4 or about 12 weeks.

On this clone: The antigen remains unidentified.

Data came from immunoSEQ multiplex PCR; TCRdb stores just in-frame clones and leaves some out. The profile shows roughly 150,000 clones, around nine tenths of them singletons. General observations from the study: Spike-wide vaccine-associated CD4 TCRs dominated at 160-218 and 743-854. It was only after the peak T cell response that any repertoires were sampled. Close to half of spike-specific TCRs reportedly recognize unmutated variant regions.

Trimming pared 3 bases from V and 5 bases from J, leaving 20 bases between. This CDR3 is built from 16 residues. The germline V gene has CDR1 SGHRS and CDR2 YFSETQ. This chain uses TRBV5-1 with TRBJ2-5, with D perhaps given as TRBD1 or TRBD2 (5 bases each). This sequence was found in an adult in good health. The sample in question was peripheral blood, obtained on day 0 of AZD1222 vaccination. Here the CDR3 DNA reads TGCGCCAGCAGCTGGGGCCCGGGGACGCCGGGGGAGACCCAGTACTTC. This gives the protein CASSWGPGTPGETQYF.